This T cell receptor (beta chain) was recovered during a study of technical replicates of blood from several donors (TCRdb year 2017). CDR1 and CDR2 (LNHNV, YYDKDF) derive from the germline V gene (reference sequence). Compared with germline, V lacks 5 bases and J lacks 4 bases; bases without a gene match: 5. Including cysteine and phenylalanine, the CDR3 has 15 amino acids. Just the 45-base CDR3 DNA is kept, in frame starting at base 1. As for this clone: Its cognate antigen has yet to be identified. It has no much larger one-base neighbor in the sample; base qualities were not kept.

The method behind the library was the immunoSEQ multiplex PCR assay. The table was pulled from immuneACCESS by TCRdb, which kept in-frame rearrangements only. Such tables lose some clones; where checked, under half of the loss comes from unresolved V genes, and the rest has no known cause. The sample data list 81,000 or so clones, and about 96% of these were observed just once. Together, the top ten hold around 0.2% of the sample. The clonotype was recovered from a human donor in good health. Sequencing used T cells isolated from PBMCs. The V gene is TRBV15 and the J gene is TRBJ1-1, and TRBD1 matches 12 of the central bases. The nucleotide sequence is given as TGTGCCACCAGCGGGGACAGGGGGCGAGGCACTGAAGCTTTCTTT. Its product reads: CATSGDRGRGTEAFF.